This T cell receptor (beta chain) is drawn from a study of blood T cell repertoires in COVID-19 (dated by TCRdb to the early 2020s). Regarding the study in general: Samples covering the acute and convalescent phases of COVID-19 were provided by collaborators in the United States, Italy and Spain. Nearly every sample came with metadata listing a de-identified subject ID, COVID-19 status, age in years and sex. Deeply sampled blood TCRbeta repertoires from subjects exposed to, actively infected with, or recovered from COVID-19 were included in the dataset. The samples were drawn from two sources: the first 160 participants of the ongoing ImmuneRACE study, and fewer than 1,500 subjects contributed by 6 global collaborators. The repertoires were made available in a free public database intended to serve as a resource for research on the immune response to SARS-CoV-2. The material from the prospective study consisted of cDNA or gDNA derived from T cells, B-cell-depleted T cells, or PBMCs. Where available, HLA class I and class II types were obtained from metadata supplied by the sample provider rather than from assay-based typing.

TCRbeta CDR3 regions were amplified from genomic DNA by means of the immunoSEQ Assay, a bias-controlled multiplex PCR. Processing in the source paper ran as follows. Within the assay, amplification of reference gene primers was used to estimate how many nucleated cells each sample contained. To quantify the absolute abundance of each unique TCRbeta CDR3 rearrangement, sequence reads were collapsed and filtered. For each sample, productive Simpson clonality was calculated by taking the square root of Simpson's diversity index across productive rearrangements. Drawn from immuneACCESS, this table holds only the in-frame rearrangements with V and J called that TCRdb kept. Clones are partly lost; checked studies trace under half to an unresolved V gene and leave the rest unexplained. The V and J calls and clone size come from that table; D and trimming were worked out from the DNA. This sample lists about 200,000 clones; 70% to 90% were detected once. Roughly 4.1% of the sample comes from the top ten.

The CDR3 starts with the cysteine, ends with the phenylalanine, and has 15 residues. The sequence is cut down to CDR3 DNA, 45 bases in frame from base 1. Via the germline V gene, CDR1 is SGDLS and CDR2 YYNGEE. Between the V and J ends, shortened by 3 bases and 6 bases respectively, the junction contains 18 bases. Of note for this clone: The antigen it binds to is not known. No much larger clonotype is one base removed from it; base qualities were not supplied.

Each collaborating institution followed its own protocols to collect whole blood in K2EDTA tubes. For TCRbeta analysis, collaborators shipped samples in one of three forms: frozen whole blood, isolated PBMCs, or DNA extracted from either of those sample types. The study at large found these results: How much clinical and demographic metadata was included differed by source and by participant, and the metadata was provided uncurated.

The chain joins TRBV9 to TRBJ1-1, with the D segment identity uncertain. This clonotype originated in a man aged 45-65 years with acute or convalescent COVID-19. Material for sequencing was peripheral blood. The CDR3 amino acid sequence is: CASSALGDSGAEAFF. The sequenced DNA is TGTGCCAGCAGCGCCCTAGGAGATTCTGGAGCTGAAGCTTTCTTT.